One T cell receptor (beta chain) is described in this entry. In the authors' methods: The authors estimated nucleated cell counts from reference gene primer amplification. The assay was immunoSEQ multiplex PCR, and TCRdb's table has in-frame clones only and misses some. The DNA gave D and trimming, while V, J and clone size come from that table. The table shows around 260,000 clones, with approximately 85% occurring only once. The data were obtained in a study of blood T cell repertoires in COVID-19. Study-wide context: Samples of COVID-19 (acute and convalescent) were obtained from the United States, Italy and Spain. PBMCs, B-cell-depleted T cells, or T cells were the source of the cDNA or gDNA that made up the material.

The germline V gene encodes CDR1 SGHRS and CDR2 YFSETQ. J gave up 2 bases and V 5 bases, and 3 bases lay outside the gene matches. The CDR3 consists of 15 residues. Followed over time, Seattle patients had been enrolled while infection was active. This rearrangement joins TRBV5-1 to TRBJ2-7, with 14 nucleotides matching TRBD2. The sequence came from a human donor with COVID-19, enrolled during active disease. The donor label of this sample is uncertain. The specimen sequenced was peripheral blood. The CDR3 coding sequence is TGCGCCAGCAGGGGGGGACTAGCGGGAGCCTACGAGCAGTACTTC. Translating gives CASRGGLAGAYEQYF.